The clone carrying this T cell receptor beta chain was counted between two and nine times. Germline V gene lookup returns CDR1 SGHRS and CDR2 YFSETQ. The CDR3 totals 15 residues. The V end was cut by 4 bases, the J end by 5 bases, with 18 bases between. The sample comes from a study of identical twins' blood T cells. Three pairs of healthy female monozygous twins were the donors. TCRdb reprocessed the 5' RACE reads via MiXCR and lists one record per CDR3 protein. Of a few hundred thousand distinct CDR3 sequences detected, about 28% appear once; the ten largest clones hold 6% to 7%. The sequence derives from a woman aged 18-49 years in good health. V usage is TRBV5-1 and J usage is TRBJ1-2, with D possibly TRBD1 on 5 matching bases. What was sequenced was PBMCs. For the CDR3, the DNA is TGCGCCAGCAGCCCCATGGCAGGGACGGGGTATGGCTACACCTTC. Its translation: CASSPMAGTGYGYTF.